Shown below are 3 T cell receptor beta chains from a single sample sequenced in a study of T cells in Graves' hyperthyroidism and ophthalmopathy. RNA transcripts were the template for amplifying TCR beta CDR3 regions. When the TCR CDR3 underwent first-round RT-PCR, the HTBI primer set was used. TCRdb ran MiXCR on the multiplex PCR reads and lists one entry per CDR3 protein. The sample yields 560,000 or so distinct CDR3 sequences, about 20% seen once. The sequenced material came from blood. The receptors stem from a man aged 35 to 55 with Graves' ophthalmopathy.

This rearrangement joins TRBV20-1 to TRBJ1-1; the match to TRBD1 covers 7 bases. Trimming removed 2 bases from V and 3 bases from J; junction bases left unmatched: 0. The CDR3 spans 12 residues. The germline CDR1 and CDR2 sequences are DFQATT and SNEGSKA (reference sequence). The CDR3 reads CSARTGDTEAFF. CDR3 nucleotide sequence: TGCAGTGCTAGAACAGGGGACACTGAAGCTTTCTTT.

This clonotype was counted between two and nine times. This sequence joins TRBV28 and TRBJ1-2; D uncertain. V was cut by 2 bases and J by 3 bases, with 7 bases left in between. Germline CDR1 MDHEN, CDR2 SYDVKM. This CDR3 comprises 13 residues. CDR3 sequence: CASSLKTDYGYTF. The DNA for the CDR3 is TGTGCCAGCAGTTTAAAAACTGACTATGGCTACACCTTC.

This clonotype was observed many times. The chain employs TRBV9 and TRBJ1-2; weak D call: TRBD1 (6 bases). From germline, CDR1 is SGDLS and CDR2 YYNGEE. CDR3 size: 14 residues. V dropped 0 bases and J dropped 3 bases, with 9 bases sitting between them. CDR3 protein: CASSVAAGDYGYTF. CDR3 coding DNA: TGTGCCAGCAGCGTAGCTGCAGGGGACTATGGCTACACCTTC.